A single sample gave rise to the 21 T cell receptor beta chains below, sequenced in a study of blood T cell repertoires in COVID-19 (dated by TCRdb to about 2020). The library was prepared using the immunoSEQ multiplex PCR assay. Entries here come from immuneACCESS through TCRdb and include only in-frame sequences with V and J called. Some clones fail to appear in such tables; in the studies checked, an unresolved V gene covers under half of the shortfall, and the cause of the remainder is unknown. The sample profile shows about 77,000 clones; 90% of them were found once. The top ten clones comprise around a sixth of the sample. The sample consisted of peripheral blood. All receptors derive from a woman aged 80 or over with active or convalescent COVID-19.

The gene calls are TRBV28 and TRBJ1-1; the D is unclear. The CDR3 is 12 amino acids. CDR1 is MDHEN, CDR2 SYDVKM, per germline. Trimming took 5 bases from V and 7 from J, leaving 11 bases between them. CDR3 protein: CASSTRVIEAFF. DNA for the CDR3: TGTGCCAGCAGTACTAGGGTTATTGAAGCTTTCTTT.

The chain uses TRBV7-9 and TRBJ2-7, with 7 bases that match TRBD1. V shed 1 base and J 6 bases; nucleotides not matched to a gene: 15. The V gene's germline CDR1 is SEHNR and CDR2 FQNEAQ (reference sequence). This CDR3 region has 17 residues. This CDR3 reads CASSLVRGQGKVGEQYF. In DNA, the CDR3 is TGTGCCAGCAGCTTAGTAAGGGGGCAGGGGAAGGTCGGCGAGCAGTACTTC.

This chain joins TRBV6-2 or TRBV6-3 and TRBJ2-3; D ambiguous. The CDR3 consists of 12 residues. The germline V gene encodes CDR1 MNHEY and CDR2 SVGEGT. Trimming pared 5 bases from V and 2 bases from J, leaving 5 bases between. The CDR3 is CASSQDTDTQYF. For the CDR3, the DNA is TGTGCCAGCAGTCAGGACACAGATACGCAGTATTTT.

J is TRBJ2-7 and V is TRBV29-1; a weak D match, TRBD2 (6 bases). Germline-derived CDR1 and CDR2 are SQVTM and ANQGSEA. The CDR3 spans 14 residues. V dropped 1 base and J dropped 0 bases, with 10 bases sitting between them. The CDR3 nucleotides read TGCAGCGTTGAAGGCGGGGTATTCTCCTACGAGCAGTACTTC. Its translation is CSVEGGVFSYEQYF.

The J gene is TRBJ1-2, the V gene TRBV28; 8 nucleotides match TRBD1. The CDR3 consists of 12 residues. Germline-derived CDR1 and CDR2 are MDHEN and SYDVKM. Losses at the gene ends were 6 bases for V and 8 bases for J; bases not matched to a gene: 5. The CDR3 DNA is TGTGCCAGCAGCTGGACAGGGAACGGCTACACCTTC. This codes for CASSWTGNGYTF.

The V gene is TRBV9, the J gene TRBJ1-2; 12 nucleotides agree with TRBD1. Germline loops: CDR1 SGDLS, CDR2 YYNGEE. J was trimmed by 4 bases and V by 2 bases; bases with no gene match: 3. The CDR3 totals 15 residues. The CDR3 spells CASSVGTGGVYGYTF. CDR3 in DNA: TGTGCCAGCAGCGTGGGGACAGGGGGCGTCTATGGCTACACCTTC.

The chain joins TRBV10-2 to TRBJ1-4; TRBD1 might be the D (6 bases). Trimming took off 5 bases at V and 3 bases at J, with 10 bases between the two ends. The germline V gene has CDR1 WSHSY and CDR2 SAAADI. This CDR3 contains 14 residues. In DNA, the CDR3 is TGCGCCAGCAGTCTACAGGGAGCTAATGAAAAACTGTTTTTT. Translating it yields CASSLQGANEKLFF.

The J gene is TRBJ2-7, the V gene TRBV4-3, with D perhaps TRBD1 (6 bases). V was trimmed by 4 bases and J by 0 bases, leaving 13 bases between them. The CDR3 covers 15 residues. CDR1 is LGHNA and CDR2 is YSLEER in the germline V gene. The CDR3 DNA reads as TGCGCCAGCAGCCTCCGGACAGACAGCTCCTACGAGCAGTACTTC. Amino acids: CASSLRTDSSYEQYF.

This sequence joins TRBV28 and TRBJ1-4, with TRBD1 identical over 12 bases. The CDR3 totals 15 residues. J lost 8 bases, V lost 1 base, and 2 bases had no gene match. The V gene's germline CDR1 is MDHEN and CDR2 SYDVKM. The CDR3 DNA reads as TGTGCCAGCAGTTTATTGGGGACAGGGGGCGAAAAACTGTTTTTT. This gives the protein CASSLLGTGGEKLFF.

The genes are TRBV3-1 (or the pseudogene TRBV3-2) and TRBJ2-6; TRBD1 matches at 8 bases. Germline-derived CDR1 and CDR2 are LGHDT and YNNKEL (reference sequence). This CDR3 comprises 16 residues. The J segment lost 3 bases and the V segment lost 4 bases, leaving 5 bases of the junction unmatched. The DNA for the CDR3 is TGTGCCAGCAGCCGATTGACAGGGGTTGGGGCCAACGTCCTGACTTTC. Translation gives CASSRLTGVGANVLTF.

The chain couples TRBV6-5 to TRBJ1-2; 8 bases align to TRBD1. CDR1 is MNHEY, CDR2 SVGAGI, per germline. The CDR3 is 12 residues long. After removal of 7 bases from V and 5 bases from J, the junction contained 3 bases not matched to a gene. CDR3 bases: TGTGCCAGCACCACAGGGGGGTATGGCTACACCTTC. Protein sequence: CASTTGGYGYTF.

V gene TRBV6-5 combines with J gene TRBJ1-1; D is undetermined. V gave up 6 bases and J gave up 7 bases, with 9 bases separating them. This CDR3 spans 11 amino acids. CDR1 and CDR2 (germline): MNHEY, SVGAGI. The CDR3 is CASRRGGEAFF. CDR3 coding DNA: TGTGCCAGCAGGCGGGGTGGTGAAGCTTTCTTT.

The CDR3 nucleotides read TGTGCCAGCAGCTTAGAGGGGGATGGATACAATGAGCAGTTCTTC. Its protein is CASSLEGDGYNEQFF. The rearrangement uses TRBV7-6 and TRBJ2-1; TRBD1 might be the D (6 bases). The CDR3 loop spans 15 amino acids. Trimming took 1 base from V and 4 from J, leaving 11 bases between them. Germline assignment: CDR1 SGHVS and CDR2 FNYEAQ.

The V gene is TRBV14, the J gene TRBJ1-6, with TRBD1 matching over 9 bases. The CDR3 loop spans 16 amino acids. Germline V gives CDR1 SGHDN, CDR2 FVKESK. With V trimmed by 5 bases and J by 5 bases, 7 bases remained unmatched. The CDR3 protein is CASSGRTGADNSPLHF. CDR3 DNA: TGTGCCAGCAGCGGACGGACAGGGGCCGATAATTCACCCCTCCACTTT.

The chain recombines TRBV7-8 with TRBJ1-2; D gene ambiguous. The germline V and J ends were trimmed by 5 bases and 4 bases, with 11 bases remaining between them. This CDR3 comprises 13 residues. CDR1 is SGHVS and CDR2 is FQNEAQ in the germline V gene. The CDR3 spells CASSPGVLYGYTF. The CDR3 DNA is TGTGCCAGCAGCCCCGGGGTTCTCTATGGCTACACCTTC.

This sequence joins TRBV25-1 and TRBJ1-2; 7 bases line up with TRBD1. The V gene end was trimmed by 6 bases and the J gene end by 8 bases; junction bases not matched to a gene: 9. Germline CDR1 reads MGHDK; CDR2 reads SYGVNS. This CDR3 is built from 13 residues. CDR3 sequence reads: CASRGTGVKGYTF. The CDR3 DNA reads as TGTGCCAGCAGGGGAACAGGGGTCAAGGGCTACACCTTC.

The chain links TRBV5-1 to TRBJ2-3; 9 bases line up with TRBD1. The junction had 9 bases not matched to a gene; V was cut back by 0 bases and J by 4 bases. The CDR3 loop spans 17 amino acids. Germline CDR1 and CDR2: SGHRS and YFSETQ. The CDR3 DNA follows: TGCGCCAGCAGCTTGGACAGGGGGCTAGGACGGGCAGATACGCAGTATTTT. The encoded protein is CASSLDRGLGRADTQYF.

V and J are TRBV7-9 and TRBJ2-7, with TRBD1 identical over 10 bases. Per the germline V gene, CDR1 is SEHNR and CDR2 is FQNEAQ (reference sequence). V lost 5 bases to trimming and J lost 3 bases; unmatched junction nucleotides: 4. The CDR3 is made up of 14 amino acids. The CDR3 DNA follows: TGTGCCAGCAGCCAAAGGACAGGGGGCTACGAGCAGTACTTC. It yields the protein CASSQRTGGYEQYF. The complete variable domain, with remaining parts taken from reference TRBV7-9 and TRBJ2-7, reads DTGVSQNPRHKITKRGQNVTFRCDPISEHNRLYWYRQTLGQGPEFLTYFQNEAQLEKSRLLSDRFSAERPKGSFSTLEIQRTEQGDSAMYLCASSQRTGGYEQYFGPGTRLTVT.

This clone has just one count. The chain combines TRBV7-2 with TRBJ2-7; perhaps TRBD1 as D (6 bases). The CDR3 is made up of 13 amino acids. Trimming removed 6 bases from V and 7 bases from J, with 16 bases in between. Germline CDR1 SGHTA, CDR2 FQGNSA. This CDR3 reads CASRTGRSGEQYF. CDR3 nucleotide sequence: TGTGCCAGCAGGACAGGACGGTCTGGGGAGCAGTACTTC.

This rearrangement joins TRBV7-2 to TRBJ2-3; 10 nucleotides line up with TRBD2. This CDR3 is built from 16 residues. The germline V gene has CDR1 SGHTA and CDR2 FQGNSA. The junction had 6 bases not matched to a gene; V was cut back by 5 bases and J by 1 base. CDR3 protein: CASSITGTSGTDTQYF. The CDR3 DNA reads TGTGCCAGCAGCATTACCGGGACTAGCGGCACAGATACGCAGTATTTT. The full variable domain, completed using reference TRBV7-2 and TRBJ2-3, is GAGVSQSPSNKVTEKGKDVELRCDPISGHTALYWYRQSLGQGLEFLIYFQGNSAPDKSGLPSDRFSAERTGGSVSTLTIQRTQQEDSAVYLCASSITGTSGTDTQYFGPGTRLTVL.

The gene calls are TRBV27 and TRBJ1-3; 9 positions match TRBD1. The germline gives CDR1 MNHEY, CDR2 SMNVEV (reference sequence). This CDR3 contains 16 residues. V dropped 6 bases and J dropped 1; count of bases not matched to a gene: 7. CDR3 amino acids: CASRRTGVRSGNTIYF. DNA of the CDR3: TGTGCCAGCAGACGGACAGGGGTTAGGTCTGGAAACACCATATATTTT.